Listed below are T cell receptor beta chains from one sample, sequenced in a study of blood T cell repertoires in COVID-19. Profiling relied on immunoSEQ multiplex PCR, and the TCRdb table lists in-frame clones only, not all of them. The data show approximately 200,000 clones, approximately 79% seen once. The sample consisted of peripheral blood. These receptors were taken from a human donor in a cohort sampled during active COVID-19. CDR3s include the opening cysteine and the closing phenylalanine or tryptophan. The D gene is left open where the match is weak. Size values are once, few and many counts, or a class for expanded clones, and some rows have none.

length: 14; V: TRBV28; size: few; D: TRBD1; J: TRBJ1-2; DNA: TGTGCCAGCAGAAGAACAGGGGCGTCCTATGGCTACACCTTC; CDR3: CASRRTGASYGYTF
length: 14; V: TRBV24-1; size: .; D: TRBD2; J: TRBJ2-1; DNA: TGTGCCACCAGTGACCGGGAGGGCCGAGGGGAGCAGTTCTTC; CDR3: CATSDREGRGEQFF
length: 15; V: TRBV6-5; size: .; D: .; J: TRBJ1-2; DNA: TGTGCCAGCAGGGGGAGACGGCTAGCTGGCTATGGCTACACCTTC; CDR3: CASRGRRLAGYGYTF
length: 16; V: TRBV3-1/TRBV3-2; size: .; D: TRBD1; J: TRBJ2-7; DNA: TGTGCCAGCAGCAACGGGACAGGGATCCCCTCCTACGAGCAGTACTTC; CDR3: CASSNGTGIPSYEQYF
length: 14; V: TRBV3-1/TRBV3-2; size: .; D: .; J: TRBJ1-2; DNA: TGTGCCAGCAGCCAAATCCCCGGGACATATGGCTACACCTTC; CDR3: CASSQIPGTYGYTF
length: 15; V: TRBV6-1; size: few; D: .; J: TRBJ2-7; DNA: TGTGCCAGCAGTGAAGGGGGGGGCCCATTCTACGAGCAGTACTTC; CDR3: CASSEGGGPFYEQYF
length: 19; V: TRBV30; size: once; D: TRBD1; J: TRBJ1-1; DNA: TGTGCCTGGAGAAGGGGATTAACAGGGGGCCGTCCAGTGAACACTGAAGCTTTCTTT; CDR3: CAWRRGLTGGRPVNTEAFF
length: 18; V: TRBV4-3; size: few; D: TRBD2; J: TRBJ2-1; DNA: TGCGCCAGCAGTGGGGGACTAGCGGGGGGAAGCTCCTACAATGAGCAGTTCTTC; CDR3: CASSGGLAGGSSYNEQFF
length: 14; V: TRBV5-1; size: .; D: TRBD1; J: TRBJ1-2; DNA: TGCGCCAGCAGCTCGGGACAGGGACAGGGTGGCTACACCTTC; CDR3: CASSSGQGQGGYTF
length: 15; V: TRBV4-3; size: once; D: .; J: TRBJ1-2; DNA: TGCGCCAGCAGCCAAGATTCGGGCAGGGTCTATGGCTACACCTTC; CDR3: CASSQDSGRVYGYTF
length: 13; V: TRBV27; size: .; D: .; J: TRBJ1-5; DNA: TGTGCCAGCAGTTTGCGGGGTCGCCAGCCCCAGCATTTT; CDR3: CASSLRGRQPQHF
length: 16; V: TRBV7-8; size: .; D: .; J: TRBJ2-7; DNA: TGTGCCAGCAGCTTAATTACCTTGGACTGGCGCTACGAGCAGTACTTC; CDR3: CASSLITLDWRYEQYF
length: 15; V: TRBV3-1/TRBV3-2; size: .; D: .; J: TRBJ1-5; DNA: TGTGCCAGCAGCCAAGGAAGAACAGGTGATCAGCCCCAGCATTTT; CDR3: CASSQGRTGDQPQHF
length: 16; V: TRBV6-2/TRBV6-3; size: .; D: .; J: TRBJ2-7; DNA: TGTGCCAGCAGCTCCCTCGGGGCGGGAATCTCCTACGAGCAGTACTTC; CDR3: CASSSLGAGISYEQYF
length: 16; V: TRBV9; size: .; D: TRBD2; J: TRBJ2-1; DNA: TGTGCCAGCAGCCCACCCAGCGGGAGGCATTTCAATGAGCAGTTCTTC; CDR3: CASSPPSGRHFNEQFF
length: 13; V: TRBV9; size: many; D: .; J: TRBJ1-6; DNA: TGTGCCAGCAGCCCGACAGCTTATTCACCCCTCCACTTT; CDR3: CASSPTAYSPLHF
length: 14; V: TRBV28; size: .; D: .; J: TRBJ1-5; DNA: TGTGCCAGCAGTTTACGGGGATTGGGTCAGCCCCAGCATTTT; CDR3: CASSLRGLGQPQHF
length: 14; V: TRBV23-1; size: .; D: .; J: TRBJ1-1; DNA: TGCGCCAGCAGTCCGGGGGGACGGAACACTGAAGCTTTCTTT; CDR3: CASSPGGRNTEAFF
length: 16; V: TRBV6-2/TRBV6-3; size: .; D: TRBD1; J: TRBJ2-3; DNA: TGTGCCAGCAGTACCCGTCGACAGGGGCCCACAGATACGCAGTATTTT; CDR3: CASSTRRQGPTDTQYF
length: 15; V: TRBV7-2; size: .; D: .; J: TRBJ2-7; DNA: TGTGCCAGCAGCTTAGGAGCGGAGGGACCCTACGAGCAGTACTTC; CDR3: CASSLGAEGPYEQYF
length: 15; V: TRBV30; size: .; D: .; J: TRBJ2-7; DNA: TGTGCCTGGAGTGTCAGCGGCAGGGGTAGGTACGAGCAGTACTTC; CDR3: CAWSVSGRGRYEQYF
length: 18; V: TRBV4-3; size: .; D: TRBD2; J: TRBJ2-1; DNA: TGCGCCAGCAGCCAAGAGGGGAGGTGGCGGGAGGGGGACAATGAGCAGTTCTTC; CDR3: CASSQEGRWREGDNEQFF